These 29 T cell receptor beta chains share one sample of origin, sequenced in a study of T-cell reconstitution after alpha-beta-depleted transplantation in children. The TCRbeta library was prepared with unique molecular identifiers. MiXCR, applied by TCRdb to the PCR reads, yields one record per CDR3 protein. The sample has hundreds of thousands of distinct CDR3 sequences, more than 10% seen once; the top ten hold 2% to 3%. This specimen consisted of PBMCs from the stem cell graft donor, obtained from the stem cell graft. The receptors derive from a human donor who donated a stem cell graft to a child with acute lymphoblastic leukemia.

This clonotype was recorded at least ten times. This chain connects TRBV9 to TRBJ2-2; 9 positions agree with TRBD1. J was trimmed by 6 bases and V by 0 bases; bases with no gene match: 6. The CDR3 is 16 residues long. Germline CDR1 SGDLS, CDR2 YYNGEE. CDR3 region: CASSVVGTGTAGELFF. As DNA, the CDR3 is TGTGCCAGCAGCGTAGTAGGGACAGGGACCGCCGGGGAGCTGTTTTTT.

This clonotype came up many times. V gene TRBV28 combines with J gene TRBJ2-3; tentatively, D is TRBD1 (8 bases). The V gene lost 8 bases and the J gene lost 8 bases, with 17 bases spanning the gap. CDR3 length: 13 residues. CDR1 is MDHEN, CDR2 SYDVKM, per germline. In DNA, the CDR3 is TGTGCCAGCTACAGGGGGGGAAGCGGTACGCAGTATTTT. Residues: CASYRGGSGTQYF.

This clonotype was counted ten times or more. This chain joins TRBV18 and TRBJ1-1; D ambiguous. CDR3 length: 13 amino acids. V was shortened by 6 bases and J by 3 bases, with 11 bases between the two germline ends. CDR1 and CDR2 from the germline V gene are KGHSH and LQKENI. Here the CDR3 reads CASSPTVDTEAFF. The CDR3 coding sequence is TGTGCCAGCTCGCCTACAGTGGACACTGAAGCTTTCTTT.

This clonotype was seen repeatedly, ten times or more. The J gene is TRBJ1-5, the V gene TRBV6-5, with 8 bases matching TRBD1. Germline loops: CDR1 MNHEY, CDR2 SVGAGI. V shed 4 bases, J shed 3 bases, and the junction held 8 bases outside the gene matches. The CDR3 has 16 amino acids. CDR3 region: CASSSLGRGHNQPQHF. CDR3 sequence (DNA): TGTGCCAGCAGTTCTCTGGGCAGGGGGCACAATCAGCCCCAGCATTTT.

The table lists this clonotype with many counts. The rearrangement joins TRBV12-3 or TRBV12-4 to TRBJ2-5; TRBD1 aligns across 10 bases. The CDR3 is made up of 15 amino acids. With V trimmed by 3 bases and J by 6 bases, 7 bases remained unmatched. The CDR3 loop reads CASSLPGQGMKTQYF. DNA of the CDR3: TGTGCCAGCAGTTTGCCGGGACAGGGGATGAAGACCCAGTACTTC.

This clonotype was found many times. V and J are TRBV4-3 and TRBJ1-2; TRBD1 might be the D (6 bases). The ends were cut back, 2 bases at V and 6 bases at J, with 16 bases in the middle. This CDR3 spans 15 amino acids. Germline CDR1 and CDR2: LGHNA and YSLEER. Written as DNA, the CDR3 is TGCGCCAGCAGCCAAACCTTGGACAGCCTTCATGGCTACACCTTC. It codes for CASSQTLDSLHGYTF.

Points on this clonotype: It may be a read error: a sequence one base away is much more abundant. The V and J genes are TRBV18 and TRBJ2-7; a weak D match, TRBD1 (6 bases). The germline CDR1 and CDR2 sequences are KGHSH and LQKENI. This CDR3 region has 14 residues. Trimming took 5 bases from V and 2 from J, leaving 13 bases between them. CDR3 nucleotide sequence: TGTGCCAGCTCAAAACCCACAGGGCCCTACGAGCAGTACTTC. Encoded protein: CASSKPTGPYEQYF.

This chain uses TRBV4-2 with TRBJ2-3, with D hard to call. The CDR3 runs 13 residues. Germline lookup yields CDR1 LGHNA and CDR2 YNFKEQ. The V end was cut by 4 bases, the J end by 6 bases, with 11 bases between. Here the CDR3 reads CASSRPPRDTQYF. The CDR3 nucleotides read TGTGCCAGCAGCCGACCCCCGCGGGATACGCAGTATTTT.

This clonotype was counted at least ten times. The CDR3 reads CATSSRDRELSNQPQHF. CDR3 nucleotides: TGTGCCACCAGCAGCCGGGACAGGGAGCTCAGCAATCAGCCCCAGCATTTT. V and J are TRBV15 and TRBJ1-5; TRBD1 agrees at 9 bases. The V and J ends lost 3 bases and 1 base, in that order; junction bases with no gene match: 7. Germline-derived CDR1 and CDR2 are LNHNV and YYDKDF (reference sequence). The length of the CDR3 is 17 residues.

This clonotype was found many times. The chain recombines TRBV9 with TRBJ2-3, with a tentative D call TRBD1 (6 bases). Deletions cut 0 bases from V and 2 bases from J, with 13 bases between. Per germline, CDR1 SGDLS and CDR2 YYNGEE. The CDR3 extends over 16 amino acids. The CDR3 spells CASSVAPGADTDTQYF. The CDR3 coding sequence is TGTGCCAGCAGCGTAGCACCAGGGGCCGACACAGATACGCAGTATTTT.

This clonotype showed up many times. V gene TRBV20-1 combines with J gene TRBJ2-3, with D maybe TRBD2 (6 bases). Germline loops: CDR1 DFQATT, CDR2 SNEGSKA (reference sequence). Trimming left V 4 bases short and J 9 bases short, with 14 bases between. This CDR3 spans 12 amino acids. CDR3 region: CSATGVEETQYF. CDR3 DNA: TGCAGTGCTACGGGAGTTGAGGAGACGCAGTATTTT.

In its sample, this clonotype was seen many times. This sequence joins TRBV28 and TRBJ1-1; D is unresolved. Trimming took off 3 bases at V and 11 bases at J, with 13 bases between the two ends. The germline CDR1 and CDR2 sequences are MDHEN and SYDVKM. This CDR3 comprises 12 residues. CDR3 loop: CASSFGLMEAFF. In nucleotides, the CDR3 is TGTGCCAGCAGTTTTGGGTTGATGGAGGCTTTCTTT.

The sample holds many counts of this clonotype. V usage is TRBV12-3 or TRBV12-4 and J usage is TRBJ2-2; D might be TRBD1 (6 bases). This CDR3 spans 15 amino acids. Trimming removed 5 bases from V and 2 bases from J, with 12 bases in between. The DNA of the CDR3 is TGTGCCAGCAGTCCCCCGGGACACAACACCGGGGAGCTGTTTTTT. Residues: CASSPPGHNTGELFF.

As regards this clonotype: A much larger clone sits a single nucleotide away, making a read error possible. This sequence joins TRBV5-1 and TRBJ2-1; 10 nucleotides line up with TRBD1. CDR3 length: 17 amino acids. Germline V gene sequence: CDR1 SGHRS, CDR2 YFSETQ. J gave up 6 bases and V 0 bases, and 9 bases lay outside the gene matches. The CDR3 coding sequence is TGCGCCAGCAGCTTGGCACTATCGGGACAGGGGTTCAATGAGCAGTTCTTC. It is translated as CASSLALSGQGFNEQFF.

This clonotype has a count of ten or more. This chain's CDR3 is CSARRAEFYEQYF. CDR3 sequence (DNA): TGCAGTGCTAGAAGGGCGGAATTCTACGAGCAGTACTTC. The V call is TRBV20-1, the J call TRBJ2-7; D unresolved. The CDR3 is 13 residues long. Germline V gene sequence: CDR1 DFQATT, CDR2 SNEGSKA (reference sequence). Between the trimmed V and J ends, which lost 2 bases and 3 bases, there was a span of 11 bases.

Worth noting for this clonotype: With a much larger clone just one base away, this may be a read error. The V and J genes are TRBV7-8 and TRBJ1-2; TRBD1 is a possible D gene (6 bases). Germline CDR1 reads SGHVS; CDR2 reads FQNEAQ. This CDR3 region has 16 residues. CDR3 amino acids: CVSSITWGQGSNGYTF. The CDR3 DNA is TGTGTCAGCAGTATTACTTGGGGGCAGGGGTCGAATGGCTACACCTTC.

As regards this clonotype: A read error may be the cause here, since a much bigger clone is one base away. V and J are TRBV9 and TRBJ2-3, with D possibly matching TRBD1 (5 bases). Germline V lookup: CDR1 SGDLS, CDR2 YYNGEE. The CDR3 extends over 15 amino acids. V lost 3 bases, J lost 1 base, and 12 bases lay in between. The CDR3 is CASSDRARGTDTQYF. The CDR3 DNA reads TGTGCCAGCAGCGACCGGGCCAGGGGCACAGATACGCAGTATTTT. The complete variable domain, with remaining parts taken from reference TRBV9 and TRBJ2-3, reads DSGVTQTPKHLITATGQRVTLRCSPRSGDLSVYWYQQSLDQGLQFLIQYYNGEERAKGNILERFSAQQFPDLHSELNLSSLELGDSALYFCASSDRARGTDTQYFGPGTRLTVL.

This clonotype was recorded many times. The V and J genes are TRBV7-9 and TRBJ2-1; D is possibly TRBD1 (5 bases). Germline V gene data show CDR1 as SEHNR and CDR2 as FQNEAQ (reference sequence). V was trimmed by 4 bases and J by 6 bases, leaving 16 bases between them. CDR3 length equals 15 residues. The CDR3: CASSSGIQIFNEQFF. The CDR3 DNA sequence: TGTGCCAGCAGCTCAGGGATCCAAATTTTCAATGAGCAGTTCTTC.

The sample holds many counts of this clonotype. The chain joins TRBV7-9 to TRBJ1-2; D is unresolved. Germline values: CDR1 SEHNR, CDR2 FQNEAQ (reference sequence). The CDR3 consists of 16 residues. V lost 5 bases and J lost 2, with 18 bases in between. CDR3 sequence (DNA): TGTGCCAGCAGCCGCGAACTGGGAACAGTGAACTATGGCTACACCTTC. Translation gives CASSRELGTVNYGYTF.

This clonotype has a count of ten or more. The genes are TRBV10-3 and TRBJ2-3; tentative D call: TRBD1 (6 bases). The V end was cut by 6 bases, the J end by 2 bases, with 12 bases between. This CDR3 is built from 14 residues. CDR1 and CDR2 from the germline V gene are ENHRY and SYGVKD. The CDR3 sequence: CAISSTGYTDTQYF. In DNA form, the CDR3 reads TGTGCCATCAGCTCTACAGGGTACACAGATACGCAGTATTTT.

There are many counts of this clonotype. The J gene is TRBJ2-5, the V gene TRBV9, with 9 bases lining up with TRBD2. This CDR3 comprises 16 residues. The germline V gene has CDR1 SGDLS and CDR2 YYNGEE. J was trimmed by 3 bases and V by 0 bases; bases with no gene match: 6. The CDR3 spells CASSVAIAGEKETQYF. CDR3 DNA sequence: TGTGCCAGCAGCGTAGCCATAGCGGGAGAGAAAGAGACCCAGTACTTC.

This clonotype was seen a few times. V gene TRBV28 combines with J gene TRBJ2-5; D uncertain. This CDR3 comprises 15 residues. The germline V and J ends were trimmed by 6 bases and 0 bases, with 14 bases remaining between them. The germline V gene has CDR1 MDHEN and CDR2 SYDVKM. The CDR3 loop is CASSPSMGNQETQYF. CDR3 nucleotides: TGTGCCAGCAGCCCTTCCATGGGGAACCAAGAGACCCAGTACTTC. Supplemented by reference TRBV28 and TRBJ2-5, the full variable domain reads DVKVTQSSRYLVKRTGEKVFLECVQDMDHENMFWYRQDPGLGLRLIYFSYDVKMKEKGDIPEGYSVSREKKERFSLILESASTNQTSMYLCASSPSMGNQETQYFGPGTRLLVL.

This clonotype was recorded at least ten times. The chain links TRBV12-3 or TRBV12-4 to TRBJ1-2, with 7 bases aligning to TRBD1. The ends lost 3 bases at V and 12 bases at J; junction bases unmatched: 4. The CDR3 contains 11 residues. Written as DNA, the CDR3 is TGTGCCAGCAGTTTCACCAGGGGGAACACCTTC. Encoded protein: CASSFTRGNTF.

Ten or more counts support this clonotype. The chain uses TRBV5-5 and TRBJ1-5; D ambiguous. V shed 5 bases and J shed 4 bases, with 13 bases lying between them. CDR3 length equals 14 residues. CDR1 and CDR2 (germline): SGHKS, YYEKEE (reference sequence). CDR3 DNA sequence: TGTGCCAGCAGTTTACAAGGGTCTAATCAGCCCCAGCATTTT. Its protein is CASSLQGSNQPQHF.

This clonotype was picked up a small number of times. The chain couples TRBV7-8 to TRBJ1-2; D ambiguous. The CDR3 totals 16 residues. Trimming pared 2 bases from V and 1 base from J, leaving 14 bases between. CDR1 is SGHVS and CDR2 is FQNEAQ in the germline V gene. The CDR3 protein is CASSLWSASFNYGYTF. CDR3 sequence (DNA): TGTGCCAGCAGCTTATGGTCCGCTTCCTTTAACTATGGCTACACCTTC.

The sample holds many counts of this clonotype. This chain connects TRBV6-1 to TRBJ1-1; D remains ambiguous. Germline V CDR1 and CDR2: MNHNS, SASEGT. This CDR3 has 14 residues. V dropped 5 bases and J dropped 0 bases, with 10 bases sitting between them. The CDR3 DNA reads as TGTGCCAGCAGTATCGGACCCATGAACACTGAAGCTTTCTTT. Translating gives CASSIGPMNTEAFF.

This clonotype was found many times. The CDR3 coding sequence is TGTGCCAGCAGCGGAGATCAGGGGGCGCGGACTGGGGAGCTGTTTTTT. This codes for CASSGDQGARTGELFF. This chain joins TRBV7-9 and TRBJ2-2, with TRBD1 matching 8 bases. This CDR3 is 16 amino acids long. V lost 5 bases and J lost 8; bases outside the gene matches: 13. CDR1 SEHNR and CDR2 FQNEAQ come from the germline V gene (reference sequence).

This rearrangement joins TRBV5-1 to TRBJ2-1, with D perhaps TRBD2 (7 bases). This CDR3 has 15 amino acids. Between the trimmed V and J ends, which lost 0 bases and 6 bases, there was a span of 13 bases. Germline V CDR1 and CDR2: SGHRS, YFSETQ. In DNA form, the CDR3 reads TGCGCCAGCAGCTTGGAACGGGGGGCCTTCAATGAGCAGTTCTTC. This codes for CASSLERGAFNEQFF.

The chain uses TRBV29-1 and TRBJ2-7; TRBD1 is a possible D gene (6 bases). Germline V CDR1 and CDR2: SQVTM, ANQGSEA. The V end lost 7 bases, the J end lost 0 bases, and 10 bases lay between the germline ends. The CDR3 runs 12 residues. The CDR3 region is CSALDSSYEQYF. For the CDR3, the DNA is TGCAGCGCCTTGGACAGCTCCTACGAGCAGTACTTC.